This passage covers 21 T cell receptor beta chains from one sample sequenced in a study of T cells in Graves' hyperthyroidism and ophthalmopathy. Using RNA transcripts as the source, TCR beta CDR3 regions were amplified. The HTBI set primed first-round TCR CDR3 RT-PCR. MiXCR, applied by TCRdb to the multiplex PCR reads, yields one record per CDR3 protein. The sample records more than 550,000 distinct CDR3 sequences, about 18% being singletons. Sequenced sample: blood. These receptors were collected from a middle-aged man with Graves' hyperthyroidism.

Ten or more counts support this clonotype. The V gene is TRBV27, the J gene TRBJ1-1; 7 bases align to TRBD1. The length of the CDR3 is 16 residues. Trimming took 1 base from V and 0 from J; bases not matched to a gene: 5. The germline CDR1 and CDR2 sequences are MNHEY and SMNVEV (reference sequence). The CDR3 is CASSLLGTVVNTEAFF. The CDR3 coding sequence is TGTGCCAGCAGTTTATTGGGGACAGTGGTGAACACTGAAGCTTTCTTT.

This chain connects TRBV28 to TRBJ1-4; D remains ambiguous. Per germline, CDR1 MDHEN and CDR2 SYDVKM. V lost 11 bases and J 0 bases, leaving 16 bases between the germline ends. This CDR3 comprises 15 residues. The CDR3 DNA sequence: TGTGCCTTTCCAACCCACAACACAACTAATGAAAAACTGTTTTTT. Its translation: CAFPTHNTTNEKLFF.

The sample holds many counts of this clonotype. This rearrangement joins TRBV19 to TRBJ1-3, with a tentative D call TRBD1 (6 bases). The CDR3 has 17 residues. Germline CDR1 reads LNHDA; CDR2 reads SQIVND (reference sequence). Trimming took off 6 bases at V and 0 bases at J, with 18 bases between the two ends. The CDR3, as DNA: TGTGCCAGTAGAAGAAGGGACATTGTTAACTCTGGAAACACCATATATTTT. Translated, it gives CASRRRDIVNSGNTIYF.

This clonotype came up many times. The V gene is TRBV27, the J gene TRBJ1-5; no clear D. Germline CDR1 reads MNHEY; CDR2 reads SMNVEV (reference sequence). V lost 0 bases to trimming and J lost 9 bases, with 12 bases between them. CDR3 size: 14 residues. The CDR3 protein is CASSLSRGGLPQHF. The CDR3 DNA follows: TGTGCCAGCAGTTTATCGCGTGGAGGTCTGCCCCAGCATTTT.

This clonotype appeared many times. V usage is TRBV28 and J usage is TRBJ1-1; the D gene is possibly TRBD1 (5 bases). The V and J ends lost 4 bases and 10 bases respectively, with 13 bases between them. CDR3 length: 12 amino acids. Germline assignment: CDR1 MDHEN and CDR2 SYDVKM. In nucleotides, the CDR3 is TGTGCCAGCAGTTCGGACACCCTGAGAGCTTTCTTT. Translating it yields CASSSDTLRAFF.

The CDR3 nucleotides are TGCGCCAGCAGCTTAGGGGTCCCGGTCACTGAAGCTTTCTTT. Translating gives CASSLGVPVTEAFF. The chain combines TRBV5-1 with TRBJ1-1; TRBD1 might be the D (5 bases). Trimming left V 2 bases short and J 4 bases short, with 12 bases between. Looked up from germline, CDR1 is SGHRS and CDR2 is YFSETQ. The CDR3 is made up of 14 amino acids.

This clonotype was seen more than once but under ten times. The V call is TRBV28, the J call TRBJ2-7, with D unresolved. CDR1 and CDR2 from the germline V gene are MDHEN and SYDVKM. Trimming took 3 bases from V and 0 from J, leaving 6 bases between them. The CDR3 is 13 residues long. This CDR3 is CASSFYRSYEQYF. The CDR3 coding sequence is TGTGCCAGCAGTTTCTACCGCTCCTACGAGCAGTACTTC.

This clonotype was picked up one time. The V call is TRBV19, the J call TRBJ2-7; TRBD2 is a possible D gene (6 bases). This CDR3 is built from 14 residues. Germline assignment: CDR1 LNHDA and CDR2 SQIVND (reference sequence). The V and J ends lost 3 bases and 5 bases respectively, with 14 bases between them. CDR3 coding DNA: TGTGCCAGTAGTATGTCTAGCGAGAGCCACGAGCAGTACTTC. Protein sequence: CASSMSSESHEQYF.

This chain joins TRBV20-1 and TRBJ2-1; 7 bases agree with TRBD2. The V gene end was trimmed by 6 bases and the J gene end by 4 bases; junction bases not matched to a gene: 9. CDR3 length: 14 residues. Germline V gene sequence: CDR1 DFQATT, CDR2 SNEGSKA (reference sequence). CDR3 DNA sequence: TGCAGTGCGGGTCCTAGCGGACCTTACAATGAGCAGTTCTTC. Translation: CSAGPSGPYNEQFF.

This rearrangement joins TRBV12-3 or TRBV12-4 to TRBJ2-7; 8 bases align to TRBD2. Trimming at V came to 4 bases and at J to 6 bases, leaving 5 bases not matched to a gene. This CDR3 has 13 amino acids. The CDR3 sequence: CASSSGGAGEQYF. CDR3 DNA sequence: TGTGCCAGCAGTTCCGGGGGGGCTGGCGAGCAGTACTTC.

Only a few counts were recorded for this clonotype. V is TRBV27 and J is TRBJ1-3; TRBD1 matches 9 bases. Germline V CDR1 and CDR2: MNHEY, SMNVEV (reference sequence). Trimming cost V 6 bases and J 3 bases; bases outside gene matches: 6. The CDR3 runs 15 residues. The CDR3 spells CASRSDRGYGNTIYF. In DNA, the CDR3 is TGTGCCAGCAGATCGGACAGGGGCTATGGAAACACCATATATTTT.

At least ten counts were recorded for this clonotype. V and J are TRBV6-4 and TRBJ1-1, with D hard to call. The CDR3 spans 14 residues. The V end was cut by 7 bases, the J end by 2 bases, with 14 bases between. Germline CDR1 MRHNA, CDR2 SNTAGT. The CDR3 loop is CASKKAGSNTEAFF. CDR3 nucleotides: TGTGCCAGCAAGAAAGCGGGCAGTAACACTGAAGCTTTCTTT.

The genes are TRBV2 and TRBJ1-2; D is ambiguous. Germline V gives CDR1 SNHLY, CDR2 FYNNEI. V was shortened by 9 bases and J by 7 bases, with 27 bases between the two germline ends. The CDR3 is 16 amino acids. Here the CDR3 reads CASATLGPPLPLGYTF. DNA for the CDR3: TGTGCCAGTGCTACCCTCGGGCCCCCGCTCCCGCTTGGCTACACCTTC.

Points on this clonotype: A clone one base away is much larger, so this may be a read error. The chain links TRBV13 to TRBJ2-3; D remains unclear. This CDR3 has 16 residues. Per germline, CDR1 PRHDT and CDR2 FYEKMQ (reference sequence). Trimming pared 2 bases from V and 4 bases from J, leaving 16 bases between. CDR3 DNA sequence: TGTGCCAGCAGCTTAAATAAAGGCGCGGAGCCAGATACGCAGTATTTT. This translates into CASSLNKGAEPDTQYF.

This clonotype was picked up many times. The rearrangement uses TRBV20-1 and TRBJ1-1; 8 nucleotides line up with TRBD1. The CDR3 sequence is 16 residues long. Germline CDR1 is DFQATT and CDR2 is SNEGSKA (reference sequence). The J segment lost 3 bases and the V segment lost 4 bases, leaving 13 bases of the junction unmatched. In DNA, the CDR3 is TGCAGTGCTACGGACAGGGTGCACAAGGGGGACACTGAAGCTTTCTTT. Its protein is CSATDRVHKGDTEAFF.

As concerns this clonotype: A much more abundant neighbour one base away suggests this may be a read error. The chain couples TRBV13 to TRBJ2-2; 14 nucleotides agree with TRBD2. Unmatched junction bases numbered 2, after V lost 5 bases and J lost 3 bases. There are 16 residues in the CDR3. In germline, CDR1 is PRHDT, CDR2 FYEKMQ (reference sequence). The CDR3 DNA is TGTGCCAGCAGCCCGGGACTAGCGGGAGACACCGGGGAGCTGTTTTTT. It encodes CASSPGLAGDTGELFF.

This clonotype came up many times. At one of its ends the junction is not consistent with the germline gene, which may arise from a read error. The chain is built from TRBV7-2 and TRBJ2-3; D is unresolved. CDR3 size: 14 residues. Germline V gene data show CDR1 as SGHTA and CDR2 as FQGNSA. The CDR3 spells CASSLGLATDTQYF. The CDR3 coding sequence is TGTGCCAGCAGTTTAGGTCTCGCCACAGATACGCAGTATTTT.

The sample holds a few counts of this clonotype. The chain uses TRBV6-2 or TRBV6-3 and TRBJ2-1, with TRBD2 matching over 7 bases. CDR3 length: 16 amino acids. V gave up 7 bases and J gave up 7 bases; unmatched junction bases: 16. From germline, CDR1 is MNHEY and CDR2 SVGEGT. In DNA form, the CDR3 reads TGTGCCAGCAAGTCCGGGGCGGGAGACGTTAGAAATGAGCAGTTCTTC. Translation gives CASKSGAGDVRNEQFF.

This chain connects TRBV6-5 to TRBJ1-2, with D maybe TRBD1 (6 bases). CDR1 and CDR2 from the germline V gene are MNHEY and SVGAGI. The CDR3 covers 14 residues. V shed 2 bases and J shed 8 bases, with 15 bases lying between them. DNA of the CDR3: TGTGCCAGCAGTTACGCCGGACAGTTCCTCGGCTACACCTTC. This sequence encodes CASSYAGQFLGYTF.

J is TRBJ2-7 and V is TRBV20-1; perhaps TRBD2 as D (6 bases). The length of the CDR3 is 11 residues. The V gene's germline CDR1 is DFQATT and CDR2 SNEGSKA (reference sequence). V lost 4 bases to trimming and J lost 5 bases, with 9 bases between them. The CDR3 DNA is TGCAGTGCTACACTAGCACACGAGCAGTACTTC. It encodes CSATLAHEQYF.

In this sample, this clonotype turned up a few times. In DNA form, the CDR3 reads TGTGCCAGCAGTTACTCCGGAGGTACTATTGGCTACACCTTC. Protein product: CASSYSGGTIGYTF. V and J are TRBV6-6 and TRBJ1-2; D not resolved. V was shortened by 0 bases and J by 7 bases, with 12 bases between the two germline ends. Germline-derived CDR1 and CDR2 are MNHNY and SVGAGI (reference sequence). The CDR3 has 14 residues.